This is a list of T cell receptor beta chains from one sample in a study of blood T cell repertoires in COVID-19. Repertoires were generated with immunoSEQ multiplex PCR, while TCRdb's copy carries only in-frame clones and drops some. The data hold around 180,000 clones, with around 80% observed a single time. The sequencing sample was made of PBMCs or T cells enriched from blood (not recorded which). The receptors were gathered from a man aged 45-65 years who had recovered from COVID-19. Both conserved end residues are part of each CDR3. Each record gives: V gene, D gene, clone size, J gene, CDR3 length, CDR3 DNA, CDR3 protein. The D gene is left open where the match is weak. The size of a clone is reported for some rows only, either as once, few or many, or as a class for expanded clones.

>TRBV2|TRBD2|once|TRBJ2-2|17
TGTGCCAGCAGTGTCCCTAGCGGGGGGGCCGACACCGGGGAGCTGTTTTTT
CASSVPSGGADTGELFF
>TRBV4-3|-|-|TRBJ1-2|16
TGCGCCAGCAGCCAAGATCGTGGCAGGGGAATCTATGGCTACACCTTC
CASSQDRGRGIYGYTF
>TRBV30|-|-|TRBJ2-5|12
TGTGCCTGGAGTTTGGGGCTCGAGACCCAGTACTTC
CAWSLGLETQYF
>TRBV4-1|TRBD1|-|TRBJ2-7|16
TGCGCCAGCAGCCAGTTCGAGGGACAGGGAATCAACGAGCAGTACTTC
CASSQFEGQGINEQYF
>TRBV6-4|-|few|TRBJ1-2|13
TGTGCCAGCAGTGACTGGAGGGAGAGTGGCTACACCTTC
CASSDWRESGYTF
>TRBV19|TRBD1|-|TRBJ1-4|14
TGTGCCAGTAGTTCAGGGGGCGCAGTTGAAAAACTGTTTTTT
CASSSGGAVEKLFF
>TRBV18|-|-|TRBJ1-5|13
TGTGCCAGCTCACCACAGGGAGGTCAGCCCCAGCATTTT
CASSPQGGQPQHF
>TRBV3-1/TRBV3-2|-|-|TRBJ2-2|16
TGTGCCAGCAGCCTCAACGCAGGCGGGCCGGCCGGGGAGCTGTTTTTT
CASSLNAGGPAGELFF
>TRBV28|TRBD1|-|TRBJ1-1|15
TGTGCCAGCAGTACCCGCGACAGGGTAACTCCCGAAGCTTTCTTT
CASSTRDRVTPEAFF
>TRBV9|-|-|TRBJ2-3|12
TGTGCCAGCAGCGTAGCTGCAGATACGCAGTATTTT
CASSVAADTQYF
>TRBV28|-|-|TRBJ1-5|14
TGTGCCAGCAGTTCGGGGGGTAGCAATCAGCCCCAGCATTTT
CASSSGGSNQPQHF
>TRBV5-4|-|-|TRBJ2-5|14
TGTGCCAGCAGCTTCCTCGGACAGCAAGAGACCCAGTACTTC
CASSFLGQQETQYF
>TRBV5-1|-|-|TRBJ2-5|15
TGCGCCAGCAGCGGTTCGGGGGGCCCCCAAGAGACCCAGTACTTC
CASSGSGGPQETQYF
>TRBV7-2|-|-|TRBJ1-2|15
TGTGCCAGCAGCCCACAGGGCACTACAAACTATGGCTACACCTTC
CASSPQGTTNYGYTF
>TRBV5-6|-|-|TRBJ2-2|16
TGTGCCAGCAGCCGCACACTAGCATCGGACACCGGGGAGCTGTTTTTT
CASSRTLASDTGELFF
>TRBV5-6|-|-|TRBJ1-1|13
TGTGCCAGCACCCTTTGGGGGGGGACTGAAGCTTTCTTT
CASTLWGGTEAFF
>TRBV19|TRBD1|-|TRBJ1-1|18
TGTGCCAGTAGTAACGGGACAGGGGCCCGGGGATGGGTCACTGAAGCTTTCTTT
CASSNGTGARGWVTEAFF
>TRBV5-1|TRBD2|-|TRBJ2-7|14
TGCGCCAGCAGCTCTGGACTAGAACTCTACGAGCAGTACTTC
CASSSGLELYEQYF
>TRBV9|TRBD2|-|TRBJ2-3|16
TGTGCCAGCAGCCCCCGCCTAGCGGGGGGCACAGATACGCAGTATTTT
CASSPRLAGGTDTQYF
>TRBV7-2|-|-|TRBJ2-5|14
TGTGCCAGCAGCTTAGCGATTACAGGCGAGACCCAGTACTTC
CASSLAITGETQYF
>TRBV28|-|-|TRBJ1-2|19
TGTGCCAGCAGTTTACAAATGGGGCAGGGATATAGCACCAGCTATGGCTACACCTTC
CASSLQMGQGYSTSYGYTF
>TRBV19|-|-|TRBJ1-5|17
TGTGCCAGTAGTATCGCGGCGGGGGCACCCGCCCAGAAGCCCCAGCATTTT
CASSIAAGAPAQKPQHF
>TRBV18|-|-|TRBJ2-5|15
TGTGCCAGCTCACGGGACTCACTAGGGCAAGAGACCCAGTACTTC
CASSRDSLGQETQYF
>TRBV30|-|-|TRBJ2-5|15
TGTGCCTGCGTACCCCGATCTGGGGCGCAAGAGACCCAGTACTTC
CACVPRSGAQETQYF
>TRBV9|TRBD2|-|TRBJ2-1|16
TGTGCCAGCAGCGTAGAGGGAGGGCCACTTTACAATGAGCAGTTCTTC
CASSVEGGPLYNEQFF
>TRBV6-5|TRBD2|-|TRBJ2-4|14
TGTGCCAGCAGTTTTAACCGGGGGGAAAACATTCAGTACTTC
CASSFNRGENIQYF